The clone carrying this T cell receptor beta chain was counted ten times or more. Its matching antigen is unknown. The lymph nodes were axillary draining lymph nodes from breast cancer patients. TCRdb itself ran the multiplex PCR reads through MiXCR, one entry per CDR3 protein. In the table there are more than 80,000 distinct CDR3 sequences, 30% of which are singletons. V was trimmed by 3 bases and J by 5 bases, leaving 8 bases between them. CDR3 length equals 13 residues. This sample is part of a study of breast tumors, draining lymph nodes, adjacent tissues. Overall study results and limits: The lymph node origin of tumor T cells was framed as consistent with a hypothesis, not demonstrated. Data fit most tumor T cells coming from lymph node, expanding in tumor. Luminal-like breast cancer showed significantly greater tumor-nontumor repertoire similarity than basal-like breast cancer did. Tumor repertoires ranked between lymph nodes and nontumor tissue in diversity, with V and J gene preferences.

The chain combines TRBV12-3 or TRBV12-4 with TRBJ1-5; no definite D call. The origin of this receptor is a female donor with breast cancer. Some clones in this sample may be carry-over from other donors' samples. What was sequenced was axillary lymph node tissue. In DNA form, the CDR3 reads TGTGCCAGCAGTTTCACCCCCCATCAGCCCCAGCATTTT. Protein product: CASSFTPHQPQHF.